This record looks at one T cell receptor beta chain sequence and its context. Its antigen is currently unknown. The data belong to a study of cytomegalovirus exposure and HLA in healthy donors. Study-wide points: A later analysis revealed that TCR association rates differed between HLA loci, peaking at DRB1 and bottoming out at HLA-C. Reportedly, diagnosis of cytomegalovirus status by the classifier showed high specificity and sensitivity. TCR beta chains numbering some 150 were designated cytomegalovirus-associated. V- and J-gene trimming in TCR beta was tied to a missense DCLRE1C variant by an analysis performed later.

The CDR3 runs to 12 residues. Germline CDR1 is MDHEN and CDR2 is SYDVKM. After removal of 8 bases from V and 7 bases from J, the junction contained 4 bases not matched to a gene. 13 Jbeta primers and 60 Vbeta primers were used for the PCR. The table came from immunoSEQ multiplex PCR; TCRdb's copy has only in-frame clones and leaves some out. The table for this sample gives roughly 77,000 clones. The J gene is TRBJ1-2, the V gene TRBV28; the match to TRBD1 covers 10 bases. Specimen: PBMCs. This clonotype was obtained from a female donor in good health and CMV-seropositive. CDR3 nucleotides: TGTGCCAGCGGGGACAGGGGACGTGGCTACACCTTC. Translated: CASGDRGRGYTF.